This TCR beta chain stems from a study of cytomegalovirus exposure and HLA in healthy donors. PCR used 60 Vbeta primers and 13 Jbeta primers. The repertoire was sequenced with immunoSEQ multiplex PCR; TCRdb's copy has only in-frame clones and lacks some. Seen here are more than 130,000 clones, approximately 80% observed once, and the top ten hold roughly 4.5%. Study-wide results and limits: When the data were analyzed later, several of the most significant clusters appeared to be linked to common viral pathogens. Reportedly, cytomegalovirus status was diagnosed with high sensitivity and specificity.

Regarding this clone: Its antigen is as yet unknown.

Donors sampled were nominally healthy, though unrecorded immune exposures were likely. CDR3 length equals 15 residues. Germline values: CDR1 GTSNPN, CDR2 SVGIG (reference sequence). The V segment lost 2 bases and the J segment 4 bases; nucleotides outside the gene matches: 10. Sequences were obtained from PBMCs. The origin of this receptor is a man between 40 and 49 years old in good health and CMV-seropositive. The V and J genes are TRBV30 and TRBJ1-1; 7 nucleotides align to TRBD1. CDR3 coding DNA: TGTGCCTGGAGTCTTAACAGGGGCGGTGGCACTGAAGCTTTCTTT. Translation gives CAWSLNRGGGTEAFF. Drawing the rest from reference TRBV30 and TRBJ1-1, the complete variable domain is SQTIHQWPATLVQPVGSPLSLECTVEGTSNPNLYWYRQAAGRGLQLLFYSVGIGQISSEVPQNLSASRPQDRQFILSSKKLLLSDSGFYLCAWSLNRGGGTEAFFGQGTRLTVV.